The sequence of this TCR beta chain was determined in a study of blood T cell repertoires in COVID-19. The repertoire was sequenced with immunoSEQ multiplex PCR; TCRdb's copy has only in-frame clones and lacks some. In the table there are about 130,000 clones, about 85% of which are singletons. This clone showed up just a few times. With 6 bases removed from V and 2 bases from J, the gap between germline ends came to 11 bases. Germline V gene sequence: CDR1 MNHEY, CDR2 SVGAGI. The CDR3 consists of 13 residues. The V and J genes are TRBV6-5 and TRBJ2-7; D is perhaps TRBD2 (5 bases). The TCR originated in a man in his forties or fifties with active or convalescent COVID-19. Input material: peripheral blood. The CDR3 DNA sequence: TGTGCCAGCAGGGGCAGGAGGACCTACGAGCAGTACTTC. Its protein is CASRGRRTYEQYF.